This TCR beta chain was obtained from a study of control samples from healthy donors and cancer patients (dated by TCRdb to 2018 to 2020). With regard to this clone: This receptor's antigen is unknown. Base qualities were left out, and no much larger clone turns up one base away.

The junction shows trimming of 3 bases on V and 5 bases on J, plus 11 bases between the germline ends. CDR1 and CDR2, looked up from the germline V gene, are SQVTM and ANQGSEA. The CDR3 goes from the cysteine to the phenylalanine over 13 residues. Just the 39-base CDR3 DNA is kept, in frame starting at base 1. Receptor libraries were prepared by the immunoSEQ multiplex PCR assay. Sourced from immuneACCESS, this table was stored by TCRdb with only in-frame sequences that have V and J called. A share of the clones is absent; for the studies checked, an unresolved V gene accounts for under half, and the remainder has no known explanation. The sample data list about 99,000 clones, and about 89% of these were observed just once. The ten largest clones represent about a fifth of the sample.

The source is a man aged 55-75 years with lung cancer. The chain joins TRBV29-1 to TRBJ2-1; TRBD2 could be the D gene, as 5 bases match. Sequenced: PBMCs. The sequenced DNA: TGCAGCGTTGACTCCAACGGGAACAATGAGCAGTTCTTC. Its protein reads: CSVDSNGNNEQFF.